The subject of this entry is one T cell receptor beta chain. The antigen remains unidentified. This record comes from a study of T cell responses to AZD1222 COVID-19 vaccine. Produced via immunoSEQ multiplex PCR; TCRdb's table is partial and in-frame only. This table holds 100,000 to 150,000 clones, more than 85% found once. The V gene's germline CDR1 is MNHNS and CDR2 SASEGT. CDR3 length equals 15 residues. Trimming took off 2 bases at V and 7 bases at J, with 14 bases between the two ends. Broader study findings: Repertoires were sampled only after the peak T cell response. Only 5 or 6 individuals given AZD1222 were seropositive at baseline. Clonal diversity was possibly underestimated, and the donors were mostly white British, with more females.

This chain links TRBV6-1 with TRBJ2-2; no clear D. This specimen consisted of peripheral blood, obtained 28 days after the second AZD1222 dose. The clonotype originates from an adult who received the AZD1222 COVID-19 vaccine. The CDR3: CASSESGLHGGELFF. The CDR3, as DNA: TGTGCCAGCAGTGAATCCGGGCTCCACGGCGGGGAGCTGTTTTTT.